The T cell receptor (beta chain) described here comes from a study of T cell repertoires in cytomegalovirus infection. This clonotype was seen many times. As yet, its antigen is unknown. TCRdb processed the reads anew with MiXCR; each CDR3 protein has one entry. The sample carries around 550,000 distinct CDR3 sequences, about 30% recorded once. Study outcomes and limitations: Adding up the frequency of public TCR beta families identified people who carried CMV plus the relevant HLA.

This TCR derives from a human donor in good health (CMV status not recorded). Some clones in this sample may be carry-over from other donors' samples. Sequencing used PBMCs.

CDR3 in DNA: TGTGCCAGCAGCTTAACAGGGGCTGGAGAGGAGCAGTACTTC. The encoded protein is CASSLTGAGEEQYF. V usage is TRBV7-2 and J usage is TRBJ2-7, with 7 bases that match TRBD1. CDR1 and CDR2 from the germline V gene are SGHTA and FQGNSA. The CDR3 length is 14 residues. V lost 2 bases to trimming and J lost 7 bases; unmatched junction nucleotides: 8.